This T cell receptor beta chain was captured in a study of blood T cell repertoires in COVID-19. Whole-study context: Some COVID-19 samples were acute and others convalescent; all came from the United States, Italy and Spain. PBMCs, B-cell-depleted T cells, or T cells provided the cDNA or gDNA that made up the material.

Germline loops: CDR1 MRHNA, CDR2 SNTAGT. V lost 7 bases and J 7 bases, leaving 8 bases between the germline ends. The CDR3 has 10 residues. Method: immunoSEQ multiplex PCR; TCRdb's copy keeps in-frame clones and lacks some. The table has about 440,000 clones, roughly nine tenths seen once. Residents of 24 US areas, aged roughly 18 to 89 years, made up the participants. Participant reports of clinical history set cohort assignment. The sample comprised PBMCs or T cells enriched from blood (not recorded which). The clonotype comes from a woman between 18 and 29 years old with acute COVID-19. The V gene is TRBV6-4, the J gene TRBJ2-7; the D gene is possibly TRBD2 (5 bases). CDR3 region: CASKPGEQYF. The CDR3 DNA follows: TGTGCCAGCAAGCCGGGGGAGCAGTACTTC.